The 28 T cell receptor beta chains listed next were all sequenced from one sample in a study of identical twins. TCRdb re-derived calls from the 5' RACE reads in MiXCR, one entry per CDR3 protein. The repertoire holds roughly 1,500,000 distinct CDR3 sequences, with less than 40% as singletons. Sequenced material: cord blood. The receptors stem from a newborn girl in good health.

The J gene is TRBJ2-1, the V gene TRBV6-2 or TRBV6-3, with a tentative D call TRBD1 (6 bases). Deletions cut 2 bases from V and 4 bases from J, with 9 bases between. Germline lookup yields CDR1 MNHEY and CDR2 SVGEGT. The CDR3 is 14 residues long. The CDR3 DNA follows: TGTGCCAGCAGTTACCGGGACAAATACAATGAGCAGTTCTTC. This translates into CASSYRDKYNEQFF.

This clonotype was seen more than once but under ten times. This rearrangement joins TRBV12-3 or TRBV12-4 to TRBJ2-5; D remains unclear. Trimming pared 8 bases from V and 1 base from J, leaving 14 bases between. The CDR3 extends over 14 amino acids. Written as DNA, the CDR3 is TGTGCCAGCGCCGCAAGTATAGGCCAAGAGACCCAGTACTTC. This gives the protein CASAASIGQETQYF.

This clonotype was found a few times. Mismatch with germline at one junction end may stem from a read error. This chain joins TRBV7-2 and TRBJ1-5; D uncertain. The CDR3 runs 15 residues. Germline CDR1 reads SGHTA; CDR2 reads FQGNSA. CDR3 DNA: TGTGCCAGCAGCCCATTGGCCGACTCCAATCAACCCCAGCATTTT. It encodes CASSPLADSNQPQHF.

The table lists this clonotype with a few counts. The chain is built from TRBV20-1 and TRBJ2-3, with a weak D call TRBD2 (5 bases). Germline CDR1 DFQATT, CDR2 SNEGSKA (reference sequence). There are 16 residues in the CDR3. The V end was cut by 2 bases, the J end by 0 bases, with 15 bases between. CDR3 bases: TGCAGTGCTAGACCGGAGATAGCGAGTAGCACAGATACGCAGTATTTT. Its translation is CSARPEIASSTDTQYF.

DNA for the CDR3: TGTGCCAGCAGCTTAGTTGTCGGATTAAATGAGCAGTTCTTC. Its translation is CASSLVVGLNEQFF. The rearrangement joins TRBV7-2 to TRBJ2-1; D not resolved. With 1 base removed from V and 7 bases from J, the gap between germline ends came to 11 bases. Germline V lookup: CDR1 SGHTA, CDR2 FQGNSA. The CDR3 length is 14 residues.

As regards this clonotype: A much larger clone is a single base away; this may be a read error. The CDR3 DNA reads TGTGCCGGGTCTCCCAGGGATTACGAGCAGTACTTC. Its translation is CAGSPRDYEQYF. The rearrangement uses TRBV27 and TRBJ2-7, with D perhaps matching TRBD1 (5 bases). Germline lookup yields CDR1 MNHEY and CDR2 SMNVEV (reference sequence). Trimming shortened V by 11 bases and J by 4 bases, and 15 bases separated the two germline ends. The CDR3 contains 12 residues.

As for this clonotype: This may be a read error: a much more frequent sequence differs by one nucleotide. This chain joins TRBV28 and TRBJ2-4, with D possibly being TRBD1 (6 bases). The J call may be incorrect, as the DNA end agrees better with TRBJ2-7. The CDR3 loop spans 13 amino acids. Per the germline V gene, CDR1 is MDHEN and CDR2 is SYDVKM. CDR3 in DNA: TGTGCCACCGAGAGGACAGTTCCCTACGAGCAGTACTTC. Protein: CATERTVPYEQYF.

This clonotype was observed once. A much larger clone differs by one base, so this may be a read error. The chain uses TRBV6-6 and TRBJ1-2; unclear D gene. Germline lookup yields CDR1 MNHNY and CDR2 SVGAGI (reference sequence). The CDR3 extends over 16 amino acids. V gave up 0 bases and J gave up 2 bases, with 13 bases separating them. The chain's CDR3 is CASSYSVQFPNYGYTF. CDR3 DNA: TGTGCCAGCAGTTACTCGGTCCAGTTCCCCAACTATGGCTACACCTTC.

The genes are TRBV7-9 and TRBJ2-5; D is ambiguous. V shed 0 bases and J shed 2 bases, with 19 bases lying between them. Germline assignment: CDR1 SEHNR and CDR2 FQNEAQ (reference sequence). This CDR3 has 18 residues. The CDR3: CASSLAGYYSGIQETQYF. CDR3 bases: TGTGCCAGCAGCTTAGCGGGGTATTACAGTGGAATACAAGAGACCCAGTACTTC.

This clonotype was detected a few times. This chain's CDR3 is CSAATGASNQPQHF. The DNA for the CDR3 is TGCAGTGCCGCGACAGGGGCCAGCAATCAGCCCCAGCATTTT. The chain couples TRBV20-1 to TRBJ1-5; 8 nucleotides agree with TRBD1. Germline CDR1 is DFQATT and CDR2 is SNEGSKA (reference sequence). V shed 6 bases, J shed 1 base, and the junction held 5 bases outside the gene matches. The CDR3 covers 14 residues.

The rearrangement joins TRBV29-1 to TRBJ2-1; TRBD2 matches at 7 bases. The germline gives CDR1 SQVTM, CDR2 ANQGSEA. The CDR3 sequence is 14 residues long. V trimming: 5 bases; J trimming: 7 bases; junction bases outside the gene matches: 11. DNA for the CDR3: TGCAGCGTTTGTGCAGGCGGGAGTACTAATGAGCAGTTCTTC. It specifies CSVCAGGSTNEQFF.

This clonotype has just a few counts. The chain employs TRBV2 and TRBJ2-7, with D unclear. V shed 10 bases and J shed 1 base, with 8 bases lying between them. The CDR3 length is 11 residues. The germline CDR1 and CDR2 sequences are SNHLY and FYNNEI. The DNA of the CDR3 is TGTGCCACAGAGTGGTCCTACGAGCAGTACTTC. This codes for CATEWSYEQYF.

V gene TRBV3-1 combines with J gene TRBJ2-2; maybe TRBD1 (6 bases). V lost 4 bases and J lost 4, with 10 bases in between. This CDR3 region has 14 residues. From germline, CDR1 is LGHDT and CDR2 YNNKEL (reference sequence). The chain's CDR3 is CASSPDSLTGELFF. The CDR3 DNA follows: TGTGCCAGCAGCCCGGACAGTCTCACCGGGGAGCTGTTTTTT.

As for this clonotype: This sequence may be a read error, since a much larger clone differs from it by one base. J is TRBJ2-1 and V is TRBV11-2; the D is unclear. From germline, CDR1 is SGHAT and CDR2 FQNNGV. This CDR3 spans 16 amino acids. CDR3 sequence: CASSLNPLLSYNERFF. The CDR3 nucleotides are TGTGCCAGCAGCTTAAACCCCCTCTTGTCCTACAATGAGCGGTTCTTC.

V and J are TRBV20-1 and TRBJ2-5, with D perhaps matching TRBD1 or TRBD2 (5 bases each). Germline lookup yields CDR1 DFQATT and CDR2 SNEGSKA (reference sequence). The germline V and J ends were trimmed by 5 bases and 11 bases, with 15 bases remaining between them. CDR3 length: 11 amino acids. The CDR3 spells CSAERGNEQYF. In nucleotides, the CDR3 is TGCAGTGCTGAGAGGGGCAATGAGCAGTACTTC.

The V call is TRBV7-9, the J call TRBJ1-1; the D gene is possibly TRBD1 (6 bases). Trimming took off 3 bases at V and 1 base at J, with 12 bases between the two ends. Germline-derived CDR1 and CDR2 are SEHNR and FQNEAQ (reference sequence). The CDR3 has 15 amino acids. This CDR3 reads CASSLLPTGNTEAFF. The DNA of the CDR3 is TGTGCCAGCAGCTTGCTCCCGACAGGGAACACTGAAGCTTTCTTT.

The V gene is TRBV29-1, the J gene TRBJ2-4, with D perhaps matching TRBD1 (6 bases). The J call may not be correct, given that the DNA end is closer to TRBJ2-7. Germline CDR1 and CDR2: SQVTM and ANQGSEA. This CDR3 comprises 13 residues. This CDR3 is CSVVGQGTSEQYF. CDR3 sequence (DNA): TGCAGCGTTGTGGGACAAGGGACATCCGAGCAGTACTTC.

This clonotype turned up a few times. The chain is built from TRBV2 and TRBJ2-3; TRBD2 matches 9 bases. The V and J ends lost 7 bases and 7 bases, in that order; junction bases with no gene match: 3. The CDR3 is 12 residues long. Germline CDR1 and CDR2: SNHLY and FYNNEI. The CDR3 region has the DNA TGTGCCAGCAAGCGGGAGGAAAATACGCAGTATTTT. Encoded protein: CASKREENTQYF. The complete variable domain, with remaining parts taken from reference TRBV2 and TRBJ2-3, reads EPEVTQTPSHQVTQMGQEVILRCVPISNHLYFYWYRQILGQKVEFLVSFYNNEISEKSEIFDDQFSVERPDGSNFTLKIRSTKLEDSAMYFCASKREENTQYFGPGTRLTVL.

The V and J genes are TRBV6-6 and TRBJ2-5; 7 positions match TRBD2. This CDR3 comprises 14 residues. The V and J ends lost 6 bases and 2 bases, in that order; junction bases with no gene match: 6. Germline V lookup: CDR1 MNHNY, CDR2 SVGAGI (reference sequence). The CDR3 sequence: CASRLASGQETQYF. CDR3 nucleotide sequence: TGTGCCAGCAGGCTCGCTAGCGGACAAGAGACCCAGTACTTC.

This clonotype was recorded many times. V gene TRBV5-6 combines with J gene TRBJ1-1, with a tentative D call TRBD1 (5 bases). This CDR3 contains 12 residues. V gave up 0 bases and J gave up 8 bases, with 8 bases separating them. Germline V gene data show CDR1 as SGHDT and CDR2 as YYEEEE. CDR3 coding DNA: TGTGCCAGCAGCTTGGCAGGGTACGAAGCTTTCTTT. The encoded protein is CASSLAGYEAFF.

The rearrangement uses TRBV11-2 and TRBJ2-3; 10 nucleotides match TRBD2. The V and J ends lost 1 base and 4 bases, in that order; junction bases with no gene match: 5. The CDR3 has 16 residues. Germline V gene data show CDR1 as SGHAT and CDR2 as FQNNGV. CDR3 coding DNA: TGTGCCAGCAGCTTAGGAAATAGCGGGAGGCCAGATACGCAGTATTTT. It yields the protein CASSLGNSGRPDTQYF.

The rearrangement links TRBV5-1 to TRBJ2-3, with no clear D. CDR1 and CDR2 (germline): SGHRS, YFSETQ. The CDR3 length is 14 residues. Trimming took off 4 bases at V and 4 bases at J, with 13 bases between the two ends. The CDR3 is CASSPTLIADTQYF. As DNA, the CDR3 is TGCGCCAGCAGCCCAACCCTAATTGCAGATACGCAGTATTTT.

The chain recombines TRBV7-9 with TRBJ2-7; weak D call: TRBD2 (5 bases). With 2 bases removed from V and 7 bases from J, the gap between germline ends came to 21 bases. CDR1 SEHNR and CDR2 FQNEAQ come from the germline V gene (reference sequence). The CDR3 has 16 residues. CDR3 sequence reads: CASSLTTSVPYNEQYF. DNA for the CDR3: TGTGCCAGCAGCTTAACCACTAGTGTCCCCTACAATGAGCAGTACTTC.

Many counts were recorded for this clonotype. The chain couples TRBV2 to TRBJ2-1, with D unresolved. V lost 7 bases and J 5 bases, leaving 6 bases between the germline ends. CDR3 length equals 11 residues. Per germline, CDR1 SNHLY and CDR2 FYNNEI. The CDR3 spells CASTWNNEQFF. CDR3 nucleotide sequence: TGTGCCAGCACTTGGAACAATGAGCAGTTCTTC.

The chain is built from TRBV7-9 and TRBJ2-7; D might be TRBD1 (6 bases). Trimming shortened V by 1 base and J by 7 bases, and 17 bases separated the two germline ends. CDR1 is SEHNR, CDR2 FQNEAQ, per germline (reference sequence). This CDR3 comprises 15 residues. As DNA, the CDR3 is TGTGCCAGCAGCTTAGGGGACATGGCCCTACGTGAGCAGTACTTC. Translated, it gives CASSLGDMALREQYF.

The chain is built from TRBV3-1 and TRBJ2-3; D assignment may be TRBD1 or TRBD2 (5 bases each). This CDR3 is built from 17 residues. Germline V gene sequence: CDR1 LGHDT, CDR2 YNNKEL (reference sequence). Trimming stripped 4 bases from V and 7 bases from J, with 24 bases between. For the CDR3, the DNA is TGTGCCAGCAGCCTGCCTCCCGGGACCGCCCGAGGATATACGCAGTATTTT. As protein: CASSLPPGTARGYTQYF.

With regard to this clonotype: A much larger clone differs from this one at a single base, so this may be a read error. This chain links TRBV20-1 with TRBJ1-2, with D possibly TRBD1 on 5 matching bases. The CDR3 contains 13 residues. Germline values: CDR1 DFQATT, CDR2 SNEGSKA (reference sequence). The V end was cut by 6 bases, the J end by 5 bases, with 16 bases between. The CDR3 DNA reads TGCAGTGCACTGGGACTGTCTTTTTATGGCTACACCTTC. Its translation is CSALGLSFYGYTF.

The gene calls are TRBV3-1 and TRBJ2-4, with D possibly called TRBD1 or TRBD2 (6 bases each). The DNA matches TRBJ2-5 better at its end, which makes the J call doubtful. CDR3 length equals 15 residues. The germline CDR1 and CDR2 sequences are LGHDT and YNNKEL (reference sequence). This chain's CDR3 is CASSAGGPSSETQYF. The CDR3 DNA reads TGTGCCAGCAGCGCCGGGGGCCCTTCATCAGAGACCCAGTACTTC.